This TCR beta chain originates from a study of control samples from healthy donors and cancer patients. Using immunoSEQ multiplex PCR, the repertoire was profiled, and TCRdb retains in-frame clones only, with some absent. The repertoire holds 150,000 to 200,000 clones, just under 95% seen once, with over 6.5% in the top ten. Germline V gene sequence: CDR1 SGHRS, CDR2 YFSETQ. Losses at the gene ends were 0 bases for V and 0 bases for J; bases not matched to a gene: 8. The CDR3 is 17 amino acids. This TCR came from a woman aged 40 to 55 in good health. The genes are TRBV5-1 and TRBJ1-2, with 7 bases matching TRBD1. The specimen was blood. The CDR3 sequence is CASSLGDRAQTNYGYTF. The CDR3 region has the DNA TGCGCCAGCAGCTTGGGAGACAGGGCTCAAACTAACTATGGCTACACCTTC.